These 25 T cell receptor beta chains originate from one sample sequenced in a study of blood T cell repertoires in COVID-19 (dated by TCRdb to about 2020). Library creation used the immunoSEQ multiplex PCR assay. TCRdb carries this immuneACCESS record with in-frame sequences only. Its versions omit some clonotypes, under half of them owing to an unresolved V gene in the studies checked, with the rest unexplained. Present in this sample are 80,000 to 95,000 clones, about 80% of which were seen just once. 3.5% to 4.5% of the sample is held by the ten biggest clonotypes. The specimen was peripheral blood. Receptors were obtained from a woman aged 50 to 60 with acute or convalescent COVID-19.

This CDR3 is CASSLAGSTYNSPLHF. CDR3 bases: TGCGCCAGCAGCTTGGCCGGTAGCACCTATAATTCACCCCTCCACTTT. V usage is TRBV5-1 and J usage is TRBJ1-6, with unresolved D. Germline V lookup: CDR1 SGHRS, CDR2 YFSETQ. V gave up 0 bases and J gave up 2 bases, with 9 bases separating them. The CDR3 length is 16 residues.

The rearrangement uses TRBV6-1 and TRBJ1-6; D is unclear. From germline, CDR1 is MNHNS and CDR2 SASEGT. This CDR3 comprises 11 residues. Trimming shortened V by 3 bases and J by 10 bases, and 4 bases separated the two germline ends. The CDR3 loop is CASSERSPLHF. As DNA, the CDR3 is TGTGCCAGCAGTGAGAGGTCACCCCTCCACTTT.

This chain links TRBV28 with TRBJ1-4; 8 bases fit TRBD1. Trimming took 5 bases from V and 8 from J; bases not matched to a gene: 7. Per germline, CDR1 MDHEN and CDR2 SYDVKM. The CDR3 spans 14 residues. The CDR3 is CASSRDRWDEKLFF. The CDR3 bases are TGTGCCAGCAGTAGGGACAGGTGGGACGAAAAACTGTTTTTT.

This chain connects TRBV5-1 to TRBJ1-2, with D possibly being TRBD1 (5 bases). The CDR3 totals 14 residues. Germline V gives CDR1 SGHRS, CDR2 YFSETQ. Trimming pared 5 bases from V and 2 bases from J, leaving 13 bases between. CDR3 protein: CASRAGAGNYGYTF. CDR3 DNA sequence: TGCGCCAGCAGAGCCGGCGCAGGGAACTATGGCTACACCTTC.

The chain couples TRBV3-1 (or the pseudogene TRBV3-2) to TRBJ2-5; 7 bases align to TRBD2. V was pared by 0 bases and J by 7 bases, with 8 bases of the junction left unmatched. There are 15 residues in the CDR3. CDR1 LGHDT and CDR2 YNNKEL come from the germline V gene (reference sequence). The CDR3 loop is CASSQDSSGAGTQYF. The CDR3 nucleotides are TGTGCCAGCAGCCAAGATTCCAGCGGGGCAGGGACCCAGTACTTC.

The sample holds one count of this clone. The chain links TRBV18 to TRBJ1-6; the match to TRBD1 covers 9 bases. V was pared by 4 bases and J by 8 bases, with 6 bases of the junction left unmatched. The germline CDR1 and CDR2 sequences are KGHSH and LQKENI. The CDR3 length is 15 residues. The CDR3 here is CASSLQGALDSPLHF. The CDR3 DNA follows: TGTGCCAGCTCACTACAGGGGGCCTTGGATTCACCCCTCCACTTT.

This clone was counted a single time. The chain joins TRBV2 to TRBJ2-4; 15 bases map to TRBD2. There are 18 residues in the CDR3. V shed 6 bases and J 0 bases; nucleotides not matched to a gene: 6. Germline-derived CDR1 and CDR2 are SNHLY and FYNNEI. CDR3 sequence: CASRGTSGGTIAKNIQYF. The CDR3 DNA reads as TGTGCCAGCAGGGGGACTAGCGGGGGGACAATAGCCAAAAACATTCAGTACTTC.

J is TRBJ1-2 and V is TRBV4-3; possibly TRBD1 for D (6 bases). Trimming took 0 bases from V and 4 from J, leaving 12 bases between them. The CDR3 extends over 15 amino acids. The germline gives CDR1 LGHNA, CDR2 YSLEER. This CDR3 is CASSQDLRTVYGYTF. CDR3 DNA: TGCGCCAGCAGCCAAGATCTTCGGACAGTCTATGGCTACACCTTC.

The J gene is TRBJ2-2, the V gene TRBV7-8; the D is unclear. The germline V gene has CDR1 SGHVS and CDR2 FQNEAQ. The ends were cut back, 5 bases at V and 6 bases at J, with 19 bases in the middle. This CDR3 is built from 16 residues. CDR3 protein: CASSHHPQALSGELFF. In DNA form, the CDR3 reads TGTGCCAGCAGCCATCATCCCCAGGCGTTGTCCGGGGAGCTGTTTTTT.

J is TRBJ1-1 and V is TRBV19; D uncertain. The V gene lost 5 bases and the J gene lost 5 bases, with 12 bases spanning the gap. From germline, CDR1 is LNHDA and CDR2 SQIVND (reference sequence). CDR3 length: 13 residues. The CDR3 here is CASSSTGWTEAFF. The CDR3 DNA reads TGTGCCAGTAGTTCCACGGGGTGGACTGAAGCTTTCTTT.

J is TRBJ2-3 and V is TRBV7-2; 7 bases match TRBD2. This CDR3 is built from 15 residues. The V segment lost 5 bases and the J segment 1 base; nucleotides outside the gene matches: 6. CDR1 SGHTA and CDR2 FQGNSA come from the germline V gene. CDR3 bases: TGTGCCAGCAGCCTTACTAGCGTCGGCACAGATACGCAGTATTTT. It translates to CASSLTSVGTDTQYF.

The chain combines TRBV28 with TRBJ2-7; TRBD1 matches at 10 bases. This CDR3 is 14 amino acids long. V gave up 8 bases and J gave up 0 bases; unmatched junction bases: 4. The germline gives CDR1 MDHEN, CDR2 SYDVKM. CDR3 protein: CASFRTGGSYEQYF. The CDR3 region has the DNA TGTGCCAGCTTTAGGACAGGGGGCTCCTACGAGCAGTACTTC.

The chain uses TRBV11-2 and TRBJ2-2; D remains unclear. Germline lookup yields CDR1 SGHAT and CDR2 FQNNGV. The CDR3 consists of 13 residues. Trimming pared 5 bases from V and 7 bases from J, leaving 11 bases between. CDR3 sequence reads: CASSRTRDGELFF. In DNA form, the CDR3 reads TGTGCCAGCAGCCGCACGCGAGACGGGGAGCTGTTTTTT.

The chain carries TRBV7-8 and TRBJ2-5; TRBD1 agrees at 8 bases. The CDR3 is 15 residues long. The J segment lost 0 bases and the V segment lost 5 bases, leaving 5 bases of the junction unmatched. Germline V CDR1 and CDR2: SGHVS, FQNEAQ. CDR3 sequence: CASSRGQGHQETQYF. DNA of the CDR3: TGTGCCAGCAGCAGAGGACAGGGCCACCAAGAGACCCAGTACTTC. Variable domain in full (rest from reference TRBV7-8 and TRBJ2-5): GAGVSQSPRYKVAKRGQDVALRCDPISGHVSLFWYQQALGQGPEFLTYFQNEAQLDKSGLPSDRFFAERPEGSVSTLKIQRTQQEDSAVYLCASSRGQGHQETQYFGPGTRLLVL.

CDR3 sequence (DNA): TGTGCCAGCAGCCAAGGAGCAGGGGCGTTCACAGATACGCAGTATTTT. Amino acid sequence: CASSQGAGAFTDTQYF. The rearrangement uses TRBV3-1 (or the pseudogene TRBV3-2) and TRBJ2-3, with D perhaps TRBD1 (6 bases). This CDR3 spans 16 amino acids. The V gene's germline CDR1 is LGHDT and CDR2 YNNKEL (reference sequence). V was cut by 1 base and J by 2 bases, with 13 bases left in between.

This clone appeared a few times. The CDR3 here is CATSRAPGTYNEQFF. The CDR3 DNA reads as TGTGCCACCAGCAGAGCCCCAGGGACCTACAATGAGCAGTTCTTC. The V gene is TRBV15, the J gene TRBJ2-1; D is possibly TRBD1 (5 bases). The CDR3 runs to 15 residues. Per the germline V gene, CDR1 is LNHNV and CDR2 is YYDKDF (reference sequence). Trimming took off 1 base at V and 2 bases at J, with 9 bases between the two ends.

V and J are TRBV5-1 and TRBJ1-5; the D is unclear. Germline V gives CDR1 SGHRS, CDR2 YFSETQ. The CDR3 is made up of 16 amino acids. V was clipped by 4 bases and J by 0 bases, with 14 bases between them. DNA for the CDR3: TGCGCCAGCAGCCCGGGAACAGACTATAGCAATCAGCCCCAGCATTTT. It encodes CASSPGTDYSNQPQHF.

This clone has only a few counts. The gene calls are TRBV15 and TRBJ2-7; tentatively, D is TRBD1 (6 bases). Trimming stripped 1 base from V and 3 bases from J, with 10 bases between. Germline assignment: CDR1 LNHNV and CDR2 YYDKDF (reference sequence). CDR3 length: 14 amino acids. For the CDR3, the DNA is TGTGCCACCAGCAGAGCCGGACAGAACTACGAGCAGTACTTC. Protein: CATSRAGQNYEQYF.

This sequence joins TRBV5-1 and TRBJ1-1; maybe TRBD1 (5 bases). This CDR3 has 17 amino acids. Per germline, CDR1 SGHRS and CDR2 YFSETQ. V was clipped by 4 bases and J by 0 bases, with 19 bases between them. The CDR3 region is CASSPQIRQSMNTEAFF. The CDR3 DNA reads as TGCGCCAGCAGCCCGCAAATTAGACAGTCAATGAACACTGAAGCTTTCTTT.

The J gene is TRBJ1-1, the V gene TRBV18; D perhaps matches TRBD1 (5 bases). Trimming left V 6 bases short and J 8 bases short, with 16 bases between. The length of the CDR3 is 13 residues. Germline-derived CDR1 and CDR2 are KGHSH and LQKENI. As DNA, the CDR3 is TGTGCCAGCTCTACCGGGACTGAGATCGAAGCTTTCTTT. It encodes CASSTGTEIEAFF.

The chain carries TRBV5-1 and TRBJ2-1; 8 nucleotides align to TRBD1. Looked up from germline, CDR1 is SGHRS and CDR2 is YFSETQ. The V gene end was trimmed by 3 bases and the J gene end by 5 bases; junction bases not matched to a gene: 7. CDR3 size: 15 residues. The CDR3, as DNA: TGCGCCAGCAGCTCACGGACAGGGATTGACAATGAGCAGTTCTTC. It yields the protein CASSSRTGIDNEQFF.

The chain joins TRBV12-5 to TRBJ2-7; tentatively, D is TRBD2 (5 bases). Trimming removed 3 bases at V and 6 bases at J, with 9 bases between. The CDR3 sequence is 12 residues long. The germline V gene encodes CDR1 LGHNT and CDR2 FRNRAP. The CDR3 nucleotides read TGTGCTAGTGGTTTCGAGGGCGGCGAGCAGTACTTC. Translated: CASGFEGGEQYF.

This sequence joins TRBV30 and TRBJ2-5; the D gene is possibly TRBD2 (6 bases). V was cut by 1 base and J by 2 bases, with 11 bases left in between. The germline gives CDR1 GTSNPN, CDR2 SVGIG (reference sequence). CDR3 length equals 14 residues. The CDR3 protein is CAWSGAAGQETQYF. The CDR3 nucleotides read TGTGCCTGGAGTGGGGCGGCGGGACAAGAGACCCAGTACTTC.

The chain employs TRBV28 and TRBJ2-2, with 11 bases identical to TRBD1. This CDR3 has 14 residues. Trimming removed 7 bases from V and 4 bases from J; junction bases left unmatched: 2. CDR1 is MDHEN and CDR2 is SYDVKM in the germline V gene. This chain's CDR3 is CASMGTGGTGELFF. CDR3 nucleotide sequence: TGTGCCAGCATGGGGACAGGGGGCACCGGGGAGCTGTTTTTT.

This clone appeared once. The V and J genes are TRBV18 and TRBJ2-7; 7 bases line up with TRBD1. The junction had 6 bases not matched to a gene; V was cut back by 3 bases and J by 1 base. The CDR3 covers 15 residues. CDR1 and CDR2 from the germline V gene are KGHSH and LQKENI. This CDR3 reads CASSPGDSGSYEQYF. DNA for the CDR3: TGTGCCAGCTCACCTGGGGACAGTGGGTCCTACGAGCAGTACTTC.